Below are 18 T cell receptor beta chains sequenced from a single sample in a study of blood T cells in healthy people across ages. Primed by a sample-barcoded 5' primer and a J-beta primer mix, a second PCR proceeded for about 7 to 12 cycles. TCRdb redid the calling of the 5' RACE reads with MiXCR, one entry per CDR3 protein. The sample lists 1.5 million to 1.8 million distinct CDR3 sequences, approximately 39% seen once, with approximately 4% in the top ten. The sequenced sample consisted of blood. The receptor source for this set is a woman aged 18-29 years in good health.

The V call is TRBV11-2, the J call TRBJ2-5, with 12 bases identical to TRBD2. Germline V gene data show CDR1 as SGHAT and CDR2 as FQNNGV. There are 16 residues in the CDR3. Losses at the gene ends were 1 base for V and 11 bases for J; bases not matched to a gene: 11. CDR3 region: CASSLVWGLAGNEQYF. DNA of the CDR3: TGTGCCAGCAGCTTAGTGTGGGGACTAGCGGGCAATGAGCAGTACTTC.

This sequence joins TRBV6-2 or TRBV6-3 and TRBJ2-4, with D possibly being TRBD1 or TRBD2 (5 bases each). The end of the DNA aligns better with TRBJ2-7, so the J call may be wrong. There are 16 residues in the CDR3. Germline lookup yields CDR1 MNHEY and CDR2 SVGEGT. The CDR3 bases are TGTGCCAGCAGAAGGGACGACGGGTATTTGGGCTACGAGCAGTACTTC. Protein sequence: CASRRDDGYLGYEQYF.

V is TRBV29-1 and J is TRBJ2-7, with 12 bases matching TRBD2. Per the germline V gene, CDR1 is SQVTM and CDR2 is ANQGSEA. Germline trimming cut 7 bases from V and 2 bases from J; bases unmatched to any gene: 12. The CDR3 totals 16 residues. CDR3 protein: CSAFGTSGRLTYEQYF. Written as DNA, the CDR3 is TGCAGCGCCTTTGGAACTAGCGGGAGGTTAACCTACGAGCAGTACTTC.

The chain has TRBV29-1 and TRBJ2-1; tentatively, D is TRBD2 (5 bases). The J call may be in error: the DNA end matches TRBJ2-7 better. The CDR3 spans 13 residues. The V gene's germline CDR1 is SQVTM and CDR2 ANQGSEA. CDR3 residues: CSVEVPLRGEQYF. CDR3 in DNA: TGCAGCGTTGAAGTTCCCCTCCGGGGTGAGCAGTACTTC.

The gene calls are TRBV4-1 and TRBJ2-2; the match to TRBD2 covers 12 bases. V was clipped by 1 base and J by 8 bases; unmatched bases: 5. CDR1 is MGHRA and CDR2 is YSYEKL in the germline V gene. The CDR3 consists of 16 residues. CDR3 sequence: CASSQGTSGVRGELFF. In nucleotides, the CDR3 is TGCGCCAGCAGCCAAGGGACTAGCGGGGTGAGGGGGGAGCTGTTTTTT.

The chain links TRBV4-3 to TRBJ2-1, with D unclear. The CDR3 is 13 amino acids. Per the germline V gene, CDR1 is LGHNA and CDR2 is YSLEER. V was trimmed by 1 base and J by 12 bases, leaving 13 bases between them. DNA of the CDR3: TGCGCCAGCAGCCAAGCGTGGTCCTATGGGCAGTTCTTC. Its protein is CASSQAWSYGQFF.

V and J are TRBV7-2 and TRBJ2-1, with 7 bases identical to TRBD2. The junction had 9 bases not matched to a gene; V was cut back by 1 base and J by 3 bases. This CDR3 contains 17 residues. Per germline, CDR1 SGHTA and CDR2 FQGNSA. CDR3 nucleotides: TGTGCCAGCAGCTTAGGGGCCAGGACTAGACGCTACAATGAGCAGTTCTTC. Protein product: CASSLGARTRRYNEQFF. The variable domain in full, completed from reference TRBV7-2 and TRBJ2-1, reads GAGVSQSPSNKVTEKGKDVELRCDPISGHTALYWYRQSLGQGLEFLIYFQGNSAPDKSGLPSDRFSAERTGGSVSTLTIQRTQQEDSAVYLCASSLGARTRRYNEQFFGPGTRLTVL.

J is TRBJ2-2 and V is TRBV7-8; 7 bases are a match to TRBD2. Germline trimming cut 3 bases from V and 6 bases from J; bases unmatched to any gene: 13. Looked up from germline, CDR1 is SGHVS and CDR2 is FQNEAQ. The CDR3 length is 17 residues. CDR3 amino acids: CASSFTGGFADAGELFF. CDR3 DNA sequence: TGTGCCAGCAGCTTTACGGGAGGATTCGCGGACGCCGGGGAGCTGTTTTTT.

This clonotype was observed at least ten times. The chain couples TRBV29-1 to TRBJ1-2; D is unresolved. Germline CDR1 SQVTM, CDR2 ANQGSEA. This CDR3 has 14 amino acids. Trimming shortened V by 0 bases and J by 4 bases, and 12 bases separated the two germline ends. DNA of the CDR3: TGCAGCGTTGAAGATCCTGGCAGGACCTATGGCTACACCTTC. Protein: CSVEDPGRTYGYTF. Supplemented by reference TRBV29-1 and TRBJ1-2, the full variable domain reads SAVISQKPSRDICQRGTSLTIQCQVDSQVTMMFWYRQQPGQSLTLIATANQGSEATYESGFVIDKFPISRPNLTFSTLTVSNMSPEDSSIYLCSVEDPGRTYGYTFGSGTRLTVV.

This clonotype was counted only a few times. V and J are TRBV20-1 and TRBJ2-7; TRBD2 matches at 7 bases. This CDR3 has 13 amino acids. Germline values: CDR1 DFQATT, CDR2 SNEGSKA (reference sequence). The V segment lost 4 bases and the J segment 4 bases; nucleotides outside the gene matches: 7. The chain's CDR3 is CSAIGQGLYEQYF. The CDR3 region has the DNA TGCAGTGCTATTGGTCAGGGACTATACGAGCAGTACTTC.

This clonotype was seen more than once but under ten times. The chain's CDR3 is CAWSVTSGPQETQYF. CDR3 DNA: TGTGCCTGGAGTGTGACTTCAGGGCCCCAAGAGACCCAGTACTTC. The chain employs TRBV30 and TRBJ2-5; a possible D gene is TRBD1 (5 bases). Germline CDR1 reads GTSNPN; CDR2 reads SVGIG (reference sequence). V shed 0 bases and J shed 1 base, with 12 bases lying between them. The CDR3 has 15 amino acids.

This clonotype showed up just a few times. In DNA, the CDR3 is TGCAGTGCCCGGACACACGATGCGCAGTATTTT. This translates into CSARTHDAQYF. The chain recombines TRBV20-1 with TRBJ2-3, with D possibly being TRBD1 (5 bases). CDR3 length: 11 amino acids. V was trimmed by 6 bases and J by 10 bases, leaving 14 bases between them. CDR1 and CDR2 (germline): DFQATT, SNEGSKA (reference sequence).

A few counts support this clonotype. The chain joins TRBV7-9 to TRBJ2-7; the match to TRBD2 covers 7 bases. The CDR3 is made up of 14 amino acids. Germline V lookup: CDR1 SEHNR, CDR2 FQNEAQ (reference sequence). The junction had 7 bases not matched to a gene; V was cut back by 3 bases and J by 5 bases. For the CDR3, the DNA is TGTGCCAGCAGCTTGGGACTAACACCTCACGAGCAGTACTTC. This encodes CASSLGLTPHEQYF.

This clonotype has a handful of counts. The chain recombines TRBV4-1 with TRBJ2-7, with 9 bases fitting TRBD1. Germline trimming cut 2 bases from V and 0 bases from J; bases unmatched to any gene: 8. This CDR3 is built from 17 residues. Germline V CDR1 and CDR2: MGHRA, YSYEKL. CDR3 loop: CASSQKTPGQGSYEQYF. The CDR3 DNA follows: TGCGCCAGCAGCCAAAAGACACCGGGACAGGGCTCCTACGAGCAGTACTTC.

CDR3 sequence (DNA): TGCAGTGCCTCCCTAGCGGGGTCAAACAATGAGCAGTACTTC. Its translation is CSASLAGSNNEQYF. The V call is TRBV20-1, the J call TRBJ2-5; TRBD2 matches 9 bases. In germline, CDR1 is DFQATT, CDR2 SNEGSKA (reference sequence). The V and J ends lost 6 bases and 11 bases, in that order; junction bases with no gene match: 16. This CDR3 contains 14 residues.

The rearrangement joins TRBV13 to TRBJ1-3, with TRBD1 as a possible D gene (6 bases). With 6 bases removed from V and 1 base from J, the gap between germline ends came to 16 bases. The CDR3 runs to 16 residues. CDR1 is PRHDT, CDR2 FYEKMQ, per germline (reference sequence). CDR3 region: CASSSTGTGSGNTIYF. The CDR3 bases are TGTGCCAGCAGTTCTACAGGGACCGGGTCTGGAAACACCATATATTTT.

The rearrangement joins TRBV20-1 to TRBJ2-1; D might be TRBD1 (6 bases). This CDR3 contains 14 residues. Germline CDR1 DFQATT, CDR2 SNEGSKA (reference sequence). The V end was cut by 6 bases, the J end by 4 bases, with 16 bases between. In nucleotides, the CDR3 is TGCAGTGCCAAATGGGGGCCGGCTTACAATGAGCAGTTCTTC. Protein product: CSAKWGPAYNEQFF.

The CDR3 protein is CASSSQTGAPDTQYF. CDR3 bases: TGTGCCAGCAGCTCACAGACGGGGGCCCCAGATACGCAGTATTTT. The J gene is TRBJ2-3, the V gene TRBV13; D assignment may be TRBD1 or TRBD2 (6 bases each). There are 15 residues in the CDR3. The V end lost 4 bases, the J end lost 4 bases, and 15 bases lay between the germline ends. Germline CDR1 reads PRHDT; CDR2 reads FYEKMQ (reference sequence).